A single sample gave rise to the 30 T cell receptor beta chains below, sequenced in a study of blood T cell repertoires in COVID-19. Assay used: immunoSEQ multiplex PCR; TCRdb lists only in-frame clones, some missing. The profile shows roughly 60,000 clones, roughly 85% of them singletons. Material for sequencing was peripheral blood. The source is a human donor in a cohort sampled during active COVID-19.

This clone came up a few times. The V call is TRBV3-1 (or the pseudogene TRBV3-2), the J call TRBJ2-7, with 13 bases aligning to TRBD2. Per germline, CDR1 LGHDT and CDR2 YNNKEL (reference sequence). The CDR3 length is 15 residues. Germline trimming cut 4 bases from V and 3 bases from J; bases unmatched to any gene: 3. This CDR3 reads CASSLGTSGVYEQYF. CDR3 in DNA: TGTGCCAGCAGCCTGGGGACTAGCGGGGTCTACGAGCAGTACTTC.

The chain recombines TRBV29-1 with TRBJ2-1, with D possibly matching TRBD2 (5 bases). The germline gives CDR1 SQVTM, CDR2 ANQGSEA. This CDR3 is 10 amino acids long. Deletions cut 6 bases from V and 10 bases from J, with 10 bases between. The CDR3 is CSVVEAEQFF. In DNA, the CDR3 is TGCAGCGTAGTGGAGGCGGAGCAGTTCTTC.

This clone was recorded only once. The chain joins TRBV19 to TRBJ1-1; 8 nucleotides match TRBD1. V was pared by 4 bases and J by 7 bases, with 8 bases of the junction left unmatched. Germline CDR1 LNHDA, CDR2 SQIVND (reference sequence). The CDR3 has 14 amino acids. CDR3 protein: CASSTGGFLGEAFF. The CDR3 DNA reads as TGTGCCAGTAGTACAGGGGGCTTTTTAGGTGAAGCTTTCTTT.

CDR3: CAWSPGTATEKLFF. CDR3 DNA: TGTGCCTGGAGTCCCGGGACAGCCACTGAAAAACTGTTTTTT. This sequence joins TRBV30 and TRBJ1-4; 7 bases map to TRBD1. The V gene end was trimmed by 2 bases and the J gene end by 7 bases; junction bases not matched to a gene: 7. The CDR3 loop spans 14 amino acids. The germline CDR1 and CDR2 sequences are GTSNPN and SVGIG (reference sequence). The entire variable domain, with the rest obtained from reference TRBV30 and TRBJ1-4, is as follows: SQTIHQWPATLVQPVGSPLSLECTVEGTSNPNLYWYRQAAGRGLQLLFYSVGIGQISSEVPQNLSASRPQDRQFILSSKKLLLSDSGFYLCAWSPGTATEKLFFGSGTQLSVL.

This chain connects TRBV5-6 to TRBJ1-5; D gene ambiguous. The V and J ends lost 1 base and 3 bases respectively, with 11 bases between them. The CDR3 consists of 15 residues. Germline V gene data show CDR1 as SGHDT and CDR2 as YYEEEE. CDR3 DNA sequence: TGTGCCAGCAGCTTGACGGGAGGAGACAATCAGCCCCAGCATTTT. It translates to CASSLTGGDNQPQHF.

J is TRBJ2-5 and V is TRBV6-5, with D perhaps TRBD2 (5 bases). Germline V gives CDR1 MNHEY, CDR2 SVGAGI. The CDR3 loop spans 15 amino acids. V was trimmed by 2 bases and J by 10 bases, leaving 20 bases between them. Here the CDR3 reads CASSYAAGTVRSQYF. DNA for the CDR3: TGTGCCAGCAGTTACGCGGCGGGCACGGTCAGAAGCCAGTACTTC.

The CDR3 coding sequence is TGTGCCTGGAGTGCTTCGGACAGGGGGATCTCTGGGGCCAACGTCCTGACTTTC. This translates into CAWSASDRGISGANVLTF. The chain employs TRBV30 and TRBJ2-6, with TRBD1 matching over 10 bases. Unmatched junction bases numbered 6, after V lost 1 base and J lost 0 bases. The germline V gene has CDR1 GTSNPN and CDR2 SVGIG (reference sequence). The CDR3 loop spans 18 amino acids.

The rearrangement uses TRBV7-6 and TRBJ2-5; D unresolved. The CDR3 loop spans 13 amino acids. Germline CDR1 reads SGHVS; CDR2 reads FNYEAQ. Trimming cost V 5 bases and J 4 bases, with 11 bases left between them. CDR3 in DNA: TGTGCCAGCAGCCTCTCGGTCTCAGAGACCCAGTACTTC. The encoded protein is CASSLSVSETQYF.

J is TRBJ1-1 and V is TRBV5-6; D is perhaps TRBD1 (5 bases). Trimming took off 4 bases at V and 0 bases at J, with 16 bases between the two ends. The CDR3 has 16 residues. Germline V gives CDR1 SGHDT, CDR2 YYEEEE. In DNA form, the CDR3 reads TGTGCCAGCAGCCTACGCCGGGGAGGGGTGAACACTGAAGCTTTCTTT. It encodes CASSLRRGGVNTEAFF.

V is TRBV5-6 and J is TRBJ1-2, with a possible D match to TRBD1 (6 bases). Germline V CDR1 and CDR2: SGHDT, YYEEEE. This CDR3 has 14 residues. V lost 0 bases to trimming and J lost 8 bases, with 14 bases between them. The CDR3 region has the DNA TGTGCCAGCAGCTTGGGCATCCCAGGGGTCGGCTACACCTTC. Translating gives CASSLGIPGVGYTF.

The rearrangement uses TRBV3-1 (or the pseudogene TRBV3-2) and TRBJ1-5; possibly TRBD1 for D (6 bases). The CDR3 spans 16 residues. Germline V gene lookup returns CDR1 LGHDT and CDR2 YNNKEL (reference sequence). With 3 bases removed from V and 5 bases from J, the gap between germline ends came to 17 bases. CDR3 residues: CASSQESWDTDQPQHF. The CDR3 DNA follows: TGTGCCAGCAGCCAGGAATCTTGGGACACCGATCAGCCCCAGCATTTT.

The chain couples TRBV4-1 to TRBJ1-2; the D gene is possibly TRBD1 (5 bases). Germline CDR1 MGHRA, CDR2 YSYEKL. The CDR3 has 15 residues. V was trimmed by 5 bases and J by 4 bases, leaving 17 bases between them. The CDR3 is CASSTQTVDIYGYTF. CDR3 nucleotides: TGCGCCAGCAGCACTCAGACAGTGGATATCTATGGCTACACCTTC.

The rearrangement joins TRBV3-1 (or the pseudogene TRBV3-2) to TRBJ2-1; 9 nucleotides agree with TRBD2. The junction had 4 bases not matched to a gene; V was cut back by 0 bases and J by 4 bases. Germline loops: CDR1 LGHDT, CDR2 YNNKEL (reference sequence). This CDR3 contains 16 residues. The CDR3 loop reads CASSQEGSGRYNEQFF. Written as DNA, the CDR3 is TGTGCCAGCAGCCAAGAGGGTAGCGGGAGATACAATGAGCAGTTCTTC.

The chain uses TRBV19 and TRBJ1-6; 7 bases are shared with TRBD1. V dropped 5 bases and J dropped 6; count of bases not matched to a gene: 7. The CDR3 spans 15 residues. Looked up from germline, CDR1 is LNHDA and CDR2 is SQIVND (reference sequence). The CDR3 spells CASSPQGVPNSPLHF. The CDR3 DNA follows: TGTGCCAGTAGTCCGCAGGGGGTACCTAATTCACCCCTCCACTTT.

The genes are TRBV5-6 and TRBJ1-2, with D unclear. The CDR3 sequence is 14 residues long. Germline V gives CDR1 SGHDT, CDR2 YYEEEE. V was clipped by 1 base and J by 3 bases, with 10 bases between them. The CDR3 loop reads CASSLRYRDYGYTF. In DNA form, the CDR3 reads TGTGCCAGCAGCTTGCGGTACAGAGACTATGGCTACACCTTC.

The chain couples TRBV7-9 to TRBJ2-7, with 13 bases matching TRBD2. The germline V gene encodes CDR1 SEHNR and CDR2 FQNEAQ (reference sequence). The length of the CDR3 is 15 residues. V lost 2 bases to trimming and J lost 6 bases; unmatched junction nucleotides: 4. The CDR3 reads CASSLPGLAGIEQYF. CDR3 DNA: TGTGCCAGCAGCTTACCGGGACTAGCGGGGATCGAGCAGTACTTC.

The chain combines TRBV5-1 with TRBJ2-5, with 8 bases aligning to TRBD2. Germline lookup yields CDR1 SGHRS and CDR2 YFSETQ. The CDR3 contains 15 residues. V trimming: 2 bases; J trimming: 4 bases; junction bases outside the gene matches: 7. The CDR3 coding sequence is TGCGCCAGCAGCTTATATAGCGGGGAGGGAGAGACCCAGTACTTC. Translating gives CASSLYSGEGETQYF. Drawing the rest from reference TRBV5-1 and TRBJ2-5, the complete variable domain is KAGVTQTPRYLIKTRGQQVTLSCSPISGHRSVSWYQQTPGQGLQFLFEYFSETQRNKGNFPGRFSGRQFSNSRSEMNVSTLELGDSALYLCASSLYSGEGETQYFGPGTRLLVL.

The gene calls are TRBV13 and TRBJ1-3; D not certain. Between the trimmed V and J ends, which lost 4 bases and 0 bases, there was a span of 7 bases. Per the germline V gene, CDR1 is PRHDT and CDR2 is FYEKMQ (reference sequence). CDR3 length: 14 residues. This chain's CDR3 is CASSSRYSGNTIYF. DNA for the CDR3: TGTGCCAGCAGCTCTCGTTACTCTGGAAACACCATATATTTT.

The genes are TRBV25-1 and TRBJ2-5, with TRBD2 matching 9 bases. The V gene's germline CDR1 is MGHDK and CDR2 SYGVNS. CDR3 length equals 13 residues. Trimming removed 5 bases from V and 6 bases from J; junction bases left unmatched: 4. CDR3 loop: CASSLSGGQTQYF. The DNA of the CDR3 is TGTGCCAGCAGTTTAAGCGGGGGGCAGACCCAGTACTTC.

The gene calls are TRBV11-3 and TRBJ2-2, with 7 positions matching TRBD1. The ends lost 0 bases at V and 4 bases at J; junction bases unmatched: 5. Germline loops: CDR1 SGHNT, CDR2 YENEEA. The CDR3 loop spans 16 amino acids. The CDR3 sequence: CASSLEMAGGTGELFF. CDR3 nucleotide sequence: TGTGCCAGCAGCTTAGAGATGGCAGGGGGCACCGGGGAGCTGTTTTTT.

This clone came up a few times. The chain recombines TRBV7-9 with TRBJ1-2; 8 positions agree with TRBD1. The V and J ends lost 3 bases and 2 bases, in that order; junction bases with no gene match: 5. There are 15 residues in the CDR3. Germline V gene lookup returns CDR1 SEHNR and CDR2 FQNEAQ (reference sequence). CDR3 DNA sequence: TGTGCCAGCAGCTTTTCCCGGACAGGGAACTATGGCTACACCTTC. This encodes CASSFSRTGNYGYTF.

The chain has TRBV19 and TRBJ2-2, with a weak D call TRBD1 (6 bases). CDR3 length equals 13 residues. The V and J ends lost 11 bases and 1 base respectively, with 11 bases between them. The germline gives CDR1 LNHDA, CDR2 SQIVND (reference sequence). The CDR3 loop is CAAEQGNTGELFF. The CDR3 DNA reads as TGTGCCGCGGAACAGGGGAACACCGGGGAGCTGTTTTTT.

J is TRBJ1-2 and V is TRBV3-1 (or the pseudogene TRBV3-2), with unresolved D. CDR3 length equals 15 residues. CDR1 LGHDT and CDR2 YNNKEL come from the germline V gene (reference sequence). The germline V and J ends were trimmed by 1 base and 3 bases, with 12 bases remaining between them. The DNA for the CDR3 is TGTGCCAGCAGCCAAGGTCCCTCGGCGGACTATGGCTACACCTTC. It codes for CASSQGPSADYGYTF.

This rearrangement joins TRBV19 to TRBJ2-1; D gene unclear. The length of the CDR3 is 12 residues. Trimming pared 5 bases from V and 8 bases from J, leaving 10 bases between. Germline CDR1 is LNHDA and CDR2 is SQIVND (reference sequence). The chain's CDR3 is CASSGNLDEQFF. In DNA, the CDR3 is TGTGCCAGTAGTGGTAACTTGGATGAGCAGTTCTTC.

The CDR3 sequence is CASSQPPTRGWYEQYF. CDR3 DNA: TGTGCCAGTAGTCAACCACCGACTCGGGGATGGTACGAGCAGTACTTC. This chain links TRBV19 with TRBJ2-7; D perhaps matches TRBD2 (5 bases). The CDR3 is made up of 16 amino acids. The ends were cut back, 5 bases at V and 4 bases at J, with 21 bases in the middle. Germline V lookup: CDR1 LNHDA, CDR2 SQIVND (reference sequence). Looking up the rest from reference TRBV19 and TRBJ2-7 gives the full variable domain: DGGITQSPKYLFRKEGQNVTLSCEQNLNHDAMYWYRQDPGQGLRLIYYSQIVNDFQKGDIAEGYSVSREKKESFPLTVTSAQKNPTAFYLCASSQPPTRGWYEQYFGPGTRLTVT.

The V gene is TRBV11-3, the J gene TRBJ1-1; D not certain. The length of the CDR3 is 13 residues. Germline CDR1 reads SGHNT; CDR2 reads YENEEA. Trimming cost V 1 base and J 1 base, with 4 bases left between them. The CDR3, as DNA: TGTGCCAGCAGCTTAGCCCAGAACACTGAAGCTTTCTTT. Protein sequence: CASSLAQNTEAFF.

This clone turned up a few times. The chain combines TRBV30 with TRBJ1-6; 8 nucleotides agree with TRBD1. Germline V CDR1 and CDR2: GTSNPN, SVGIG (reference sequence). With 2 bases clipped from V and 7 bases from J, the junction kept 10 bases outside the gene matches. This CDR3 has 16 residues. CDR3 bases: TGTGCCTGGAGTAAAGGCAGGGGGCGCGTGAATTCACCCCTCCACTTT. It yields the protein CAWSKGRGRVNSPLHF.

The CDR3 here is CASSHPGGTDTQYF. In DNA form, the CDR3 reads TGCGCCAGCAGCCACCCGGGAGGGACAGATACGCAGTATTTT. J is TRBJ2-3 and V is TRBV4-3, with TRBD2 matching over 8 bases. Trimming cost V 3 bases and J 3 bases; bases outside gene matches: 2. This CDR3 is built from 14 residues. Germline V gene lookup returns CDR1 LGHNA and CDR2 YSLEER.

The chain links TRBV9 to TRBJ2-3; TRBD1 matches 8 bases. The CDR3 contains 16 residues. J gave up 6 bases and V 0 bases, and 9 bases lay outside the gene matches. Germline CDR1 SGDLS, CDR2 YYNGEE. The CDR3 coding sequence is TGTGCCAGCAGCGTAGACGGGCAGGGGGCGTATGATACGCAGTATTTT. Its protein is CASSVDGQGAYDTQYF. Variable domain in full (rest from reference TRBV9 and TRBJ2-3): DSGVTQTPKHLITATGQRVTLRCSPRSGDLSVYWYQQSLDQGLQFLIQYYNGEERAKGNILERFSAQQFPDLHSELNLSSLELGDSALYFCASSVDGQGAYDTQYFGPGTRLTVL.

This clone was detected only a few times. The chain links TRBV4-3 to TRBJ2-2, with TRBD2 matching 7 bases. Trimming cost V 5 bases and J 5 bases; bases outside gene matches: 8. The germline CDR1 and CDR2 sequences are LGHNA and YSLEER. The length of the CDR3 is 15 residues. CDR3 sequence (DNA): TGCGCCAGCAGCACTGGACTAGGGATGACCGGGGAGCTGTTTTTT. Its translation: CASSTGLGMTGELFF.